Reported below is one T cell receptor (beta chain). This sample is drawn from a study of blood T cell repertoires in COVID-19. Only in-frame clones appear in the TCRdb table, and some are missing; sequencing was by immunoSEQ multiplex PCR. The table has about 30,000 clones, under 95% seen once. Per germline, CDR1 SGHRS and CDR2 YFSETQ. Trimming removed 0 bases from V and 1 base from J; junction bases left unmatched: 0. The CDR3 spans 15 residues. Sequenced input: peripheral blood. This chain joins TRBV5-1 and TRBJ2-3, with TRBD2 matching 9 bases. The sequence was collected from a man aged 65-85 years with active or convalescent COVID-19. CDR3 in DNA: TGCGCCAGCAGCTTGGGGACTAGCGGCACAGATACGCAGTATTTT. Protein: CASSLGTSGTDTQYF.